These 9 T cell receptor beta chains originate from one sample sequenced in a study of early T cells in non-severe SARS-CoV-2 infection. TCRdb called the 5' RACE reads again in MiXCR, with one record for every CDR3 protein. Among about 67,000 distinct CDR3 sequences listed, around 10% were seen once. The sample comprised whole blood. The source of these receptors is an adult who was a healthcare worker with PCR-confirmed SARS-CoV-2 infection or an uninfected control (not recorded which).

This clonotype was found many times. V is TRBV29-1 and J is TRBJ2-1; D is ambiguous. CDR3 length: 14 amino acids. Trimming took 4 bases from V and 0 from J, leaving 10 bases between them. Per germline, CDR1 SQVTM and CDR2 ANQGSEA. The CDR3 DNA sequence: TGCAGCGTTGTCACCGGCTCCTCCTACAATGAGCAGTTCTTC. Translated, it gives CSVVTGSSYNEQFF.

The chain employs TRBV11-3 and TRBJ2-6; perhaps TRBD1 as D (6 bases). The germline V and J ends were trimmed by 3 bases and 11 bases, with 14 bases remaining between them. Germline lookup yields CDR1 SGHNT and CDR2 YENEEA. The CDR3 has 14 amino acids. CDR3 region: CASSFRQALDVLTF. CDR3 coding DNA: TGTGCCAGCAGCTTTCGACAGGCCTTAGACGTCCTGACTTTC.

This clonotype was recorded at least ten times. The rearrangement uses TRBV29-1 and TRBJ2-3; 10 bases match TRBD2. This CDR3 has 14 amino acids. From germline, CDR1 is SQVTM and CDR2 ANQGSEA. J was trimmed by 7 bases and V by 2 bases; bases with no gene match: 6. CDR3 sequence (DNA): TGCAGCGTTGAATTTGTTAGCGGGGGGAATACGCAGTATTTT. Translated: CSVEFVSGGNTQYF.

This clonotype was seen more than once but under ten times. The V gene is TRBV6-5, the J gene TRBJ1-2, with 8 bases lining up with TRBD1. The CDR3 has 16 residues. V trimming: 3 bases; J trimming: 6 bases; junction bases outside the gene matches: 12. CDR1 is MNHEY and CDR2 is SVGAGI in the germline V gene. CDR3 amino acids: CASSYGLTGEVHGYTF. The CDR3 DNA is TGTGCCAGCAGTTATGGTCTGACAGGGGAGGTTCATGGCTACACCTTC.

V gene TRBV20-1 combines with J gene TRBJ2-2; the D gene is possibly TRBD1 (6 bases). CDR1 is DFQATT and CDR2 is SNEGSKA in the germline V gene (reference sequence). The CDR3 extends over 12 amino acids. V was trimmed by 2 bases and J by 7 bases, leaving 8 bases between them. The CDR3 loop is CSARPDSGELFF. The DNA of the CDR3 is TGCAGTGCTAGACCGGACAGCGGGGAGCTGTTTTTT.

This clonotype was recorded many times. The rearrangement links TRBV6-5 to TRBJ1-4, with no clear D. This CDR3 has 16 amino acids. Germline CDR1 reads MNHEY; CDR2 reads SVGAGI. Between the trimmed V and J ends, which lost 0 bases and 4 bases, there was a span of 12 bases. For the CDR3, the DNA is TGTGCCAGCAGTTACTCGAGGACGATTTTTAATGAAAAACTGTTTTTT. Translated: CASSYSRTIFNEKLFF.

This rearrangement joins TRBV29-1 to TRBJ2-3, with 10 bases lining up with TRBD1. CDR1 and CDR2 from the germline V gene are SQVTM and ANQGSEA. The CDR3 has 14 amino acids. V lost 6 bases to trimming and J lost 5 bases; unmatched junction nucleotides: 8. For the CDR3, the DNA is TGCAGCGTCCGGGACAGGGGAGCAGAAGATACGCAGTATTTT. Its protein product is CSVRDRGAEDTQYF.

This clonotype was observed at least ten times. The chain links TRBV12-3 or TRBV12-4 to TRBJ2-1; 8 nucleotides line up with TRBD2. With 6 bases clipped from V and 5 bases from J, the junction kept 15 bases outside the gene matches. The CDR3 consists of 17 residues. The CDR3: CASSPVRGAGVDNEQFF. CDR3 nucleotide sequence: TGTGCCAGCAGCCCCGTCAGGGGAGCGGGAGTTGACAATGAGCAGTTCTTC.

This clonotype turned up a few times. The rearrangement links TRBV4-1 to TRBJ2-2, with 10 bases that match TRBD2. The length of the CDR3 is 17 residues. CDR1 is MGHRA, CDR2 YSYEKL, per germline. V shed 6 bases and J 3 bases; nucleotides not matched to a gene: 10. The CDR3 is CASRSLAGVGDTGELFF. The CDR3 DNA follows: TGCGCCAGCAGATCTCTAGCGGGAGTGGGCGACACCGGGGAGCTGTTTTTT.